These T cell receptor beta chains were read from a single sample in a study of CD8 T cells in Susac syndrome. TCRdb re-analysed the immunoSEQ multiplex PCR reads in MiXCR, keeping a single row per CDR3 protein. Of around 190,000 distinct CDR3 sequences in the sample, 85% to 95% are singletons; the top ten hold approximately 0.1%. The sample taken for sequencing was CD4+ T cells from PBMCs. The receptors stem from a human donor in good health. Each CDR3 is given with its conserved first and last residue. D genes are given only for firm matches. The size of a clone is reported for some rows only, either as once, few or many, or as a class for expanded clones.

j_gene: TRBJ2-3; v_gene: TRBV20-1; d_gene: TRBD2; abundance: .; CDR3nt: TGCAGTGCTACCAGCGGGAGGGCAGGAGGCACAGATACGCAGTATTTT; CDR3aa: CSATSGRAGGTDTQYF
j_gene: TRBJ2-7; v_gene: TRBV28; d_gene: .; abundance: .; CDR3nt: TGTGCCAGCAGTTTAGCGGTCCAAGCATCCTACGAGCAGTACTTC; CDR3aa: CASSLAVQASYEQYF
j_gene: TRBJ1-1; v_gene: TRBV30; d_gene: TRBD1; abundance: .; CDR3nt: TGTGCCGCCCCGGGACAGCTAGGGGTGAACACTGAAGCTTTCTTT; CDR3aa: CAAPGQLGVNTEAFF
j_gene: TRBJ2-6; v_gene: TRBV5-4; d_gene: .; abundance: .; CDR3nt: TGTGCCAGCAGCCCCTCCGGACGCCTCTCTGGGGCCAACGTCCTGACTTTC; CDR3aa: CASSPSGRLSGANVLTF
j_gene: TRBJ2-5; v_gene: TRBV29-1; d_gene: .; abundance: .; CDR3nt: TGCAGCGTCCCGAGGTGGGGGGGCGAGACCCAGTACTTC; CDR3aa: CSVPRWGGETQYF
j_gene: TRBJ2-7; v_gene: TRBV12-3/TRBV12-4; d_gene: .; abundance: .; CDR3nt: TGTGCCAGCAGCCCTTTTGGGAACCGATACGAGCAGTACTTC; CDR3aa: CASSPFGNRYEQYF
j_gene: TRBJ2-2; v_gene: TRBV7-3; d_gene: .; abundance: .; CDR3nt: TGTGCCAGCAGCTTGACTGATCTTACCGGGGAGCTGTTTTTT; CDR3aa: CASSLTDLTGELFF
j_gene: TRBJ2-7; v_gene: TRBV20-1; d_gene: TRBD2; abundance: .; CDR3nt: TGCAGTGCTAGAGTGCTAGCGGGCTTCTACGAGCAGTACTTC; CDR3aa: CSARVLAGFYEQYF
j_gene: TRBJ2-7; v_gene: TRBV29-1; d_gene: TRBD1; abundance: once; CDR3nt: TGCAGCGTTGAAGGACAGGGGGCCCACGAGCAGTACTTC; CDR3aa: CSVEGQGAHEQYF
j_gene: TRBJ2-7; v_gene: TRBV30; d_gene: TRBD2; abundance: .; CDR3nt: TGTGCCTGGAGTTCCTTGCTAGCGGGAGCGACCGAGCAGTACTTC; CDR3aa: CAWSSLLAGATEQYF
j_gene: TRBJ1-2; v_gene: TRBV5-4; d_gene: .; abundance: .; CDR3nt: TGTGCCAGCAGCATGCCCGACTCGTTGGACTATGGCTACACCTTC; CDR3aa: CASSMPDSLDYGYTF
j_gene: TRBJ2-1; v_gene: TRBV6-6; d_gene: TRBD2; abundance: .; CDR3nt: TGTGCCAGCAGTTACTCGATGGGGGGGATCTACAATGAGCAGTTCTTC; CDR3aa: CASSYSMGGIYNEQFF
j_gene: TRBJ2-3; v_gene: TRBV29-1; d_gene: .; abundance: .; CDR3nt: TGCAGCGTTGATGACAGTGGAACAGATACGCAGTATTTT; CDR3aa: CSVDDSGTDTQYF
j_gene: TRBJ2-7; v_gene: TRBV29-1; d_gene: .; abundance: .; CDR3nt: TGCAGCGCTACGCTATCCTTATCCCTTAACGAGCAGTACTTC; CDR3aa: CSATLSLSLNEQYF
j_gene: TRBJ2-7; v_gene: TRBV30; d_gene: TRBD1; abundance: .; CDR3nt: TGTGCCTGGAGCCCAGGGGGTAGCTACGAGCAGTACTTC; CDR3aa: CAWSPGGSYEQYF
j_gene: TRBJ2-1; v_gene: TRBV5-1; d_gene: .; abundance: .; CDR3nt: TGCGCCAGCAGCTCCACACAGGGATTGGATGAGCAGTTCTTC; CDR3aa: CASSSTQGLDEQFF
j_gene: TRBJ1-2; v_gene: TRBV7-3; d_gene: TRBD1; abundance: .; CDR3nt: TGTGCCAGCAGCCCGGGACAGGGGTGGGGCTACACCTTC; CDR3aa: CASSPGQGWGYTF
j_gene: TRBJ2-7; v_gene: TRBV7-2; d_gene: .; abundance: .; CDR3nt: TGTGCCAGCAGCACGGTACCCAACTACGAGCAGTACTTC; CDR3aa: CASSTVPNYEQYF
j_gene: TRBJ2-5; v_gene: TRBV29-1; d_gene: TRBD1; abundance: .; CDR3nt: TGCAGCGTTTGGGACAGGGTGAGAGAGACCCAGTACTTC; CDR3aa: CSVWDRVRETQYF
j_gene: TRBJ2-5; v_gene: TRBV20-1; d_gene: .; abundance: .; CDR3nt: TGCAGTGCAGCGTACCAAGAGACCCAGTACTTC; CDR3aa: CSAAYQETQYF
j_gene: TRBJ1-1; v_gene: TRBV5-1; d_gene: .; abundance: .; CDR3nt: TGCGCCAGCAGCTTGGCGGCAGGGAGGACTGAAGCTTTCTTT; CDR3aa: CASSLAAGRTEAFF
j_gene: TRBJ2-7; v_gene: TRBV3-1; d_gene: .; abundance: .; CDR3nt: TGTGCCAGCAGCCAAGGTCCAGGGTCCTACGAGCAGTACTTC; CDR3aa: CASSQGPGSYEQYF
j_gene: TRBJ1-1; v_gene: TRBV29-1; d_gene: .; abundance: once; CDR3nt: TGCAGCGCGAGGGACCAGGGTCGCCCTGAAGCTTTCTTT; CDR3aa: CSARDQGRPEAFF
j_gene: TRBJ2-1; v_gene: TRBV27; d_gene: TRBD2; abundance: .; CDR3nt: TGTGCCAGCAAGCTAGCGGCTAGCTCCTACAATGAGCAGTTCTTC; CDR3aa: CASKLAASSYNEQFF
j_gene: TRBJ2-7; v_gene: TRBV27; d_gene: .; abundance: few; CDR3nt: TGTGCCAGCAGTTTAGGCGGAGGCTACGAGCAGTACTTC; CDR3aa: CASSLGGGYEQYF
j_gene: TRBJ2-7; v_gene: TRBV7-2; d_gene: .; abundance: once; CDR3nt: TGTGCCAGCAGCCCGGGCAAGTCCCCTCCCTACGAGCAGTACTTC; CDR3aa: CASSPGKSPPYEQYF
j_gene: TRBJ2-1; v_gene: TRBV7-3; d_gene: .; abundance: once; CDR3nt: TGTGCCAGCAGCTCCCGGGACGGAGCCTACAATGAGCAGTTCTTC; CDR3aa: CASSSRDGAYNEQFF
j_gene: TRBJ2-6; v_gene: TRBV6-2/TRBV6-3; d_gene: .; abundance: .; CDR3nt: TGTGCCAGCAGACGAACTTCAGGGTCTGGGGCCAACGTCCTGACTTTC; CDR3aa: CASRRTSGSGANVLTF
j_gene: TRBJ2-7; v_gene: TRBV5-1; d_gene: .; abundance: .; CDR3nt: TGCGCCAGCAGCTTGAGTGGGCAGTCCTACGAGCAGTACTTC; CDR3aa: CASSLSGQSYEQYF
j_gene: TRBJ2-5; v_gene: TRBV30; d_gene: .; abundance: .; CDR3nt: TGTGCCTGGACACGGGGTCAAGAGACCCAGTACTTC; CDR3aa: CAWTRGQETQYF